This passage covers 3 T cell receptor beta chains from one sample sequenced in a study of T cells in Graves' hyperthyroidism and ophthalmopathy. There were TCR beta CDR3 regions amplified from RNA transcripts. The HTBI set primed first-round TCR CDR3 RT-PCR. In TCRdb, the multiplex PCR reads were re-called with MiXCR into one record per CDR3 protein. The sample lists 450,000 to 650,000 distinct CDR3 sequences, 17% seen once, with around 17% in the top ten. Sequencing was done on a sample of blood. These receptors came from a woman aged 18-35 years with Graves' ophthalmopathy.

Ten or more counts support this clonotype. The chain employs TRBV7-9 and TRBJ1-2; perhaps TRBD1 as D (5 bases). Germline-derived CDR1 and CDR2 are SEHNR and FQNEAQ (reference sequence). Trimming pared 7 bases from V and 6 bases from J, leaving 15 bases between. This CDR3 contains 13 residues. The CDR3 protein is CASTPRGSDGYTF. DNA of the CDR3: TGTGCCAGCACCCCGAGGGGAAGCGATGGCTACACCTTC.

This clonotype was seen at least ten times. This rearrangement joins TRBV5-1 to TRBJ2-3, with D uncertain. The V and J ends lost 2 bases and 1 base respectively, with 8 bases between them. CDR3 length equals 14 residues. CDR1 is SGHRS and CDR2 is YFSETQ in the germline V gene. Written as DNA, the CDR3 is TGCGCCAGCAGCTTCCCTCGAGGCACAGATACGCAGTATTTT. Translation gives CASSFPRGTDTQYF.

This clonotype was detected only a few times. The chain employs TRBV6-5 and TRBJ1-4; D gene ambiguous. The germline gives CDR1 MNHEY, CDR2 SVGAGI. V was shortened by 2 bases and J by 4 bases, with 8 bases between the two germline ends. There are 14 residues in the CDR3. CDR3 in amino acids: CASSYEGFNEKLFF. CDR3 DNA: TGTGCCAGCAGTTACGAAGGGTTTAATGAAAAACTGTTTTTT.